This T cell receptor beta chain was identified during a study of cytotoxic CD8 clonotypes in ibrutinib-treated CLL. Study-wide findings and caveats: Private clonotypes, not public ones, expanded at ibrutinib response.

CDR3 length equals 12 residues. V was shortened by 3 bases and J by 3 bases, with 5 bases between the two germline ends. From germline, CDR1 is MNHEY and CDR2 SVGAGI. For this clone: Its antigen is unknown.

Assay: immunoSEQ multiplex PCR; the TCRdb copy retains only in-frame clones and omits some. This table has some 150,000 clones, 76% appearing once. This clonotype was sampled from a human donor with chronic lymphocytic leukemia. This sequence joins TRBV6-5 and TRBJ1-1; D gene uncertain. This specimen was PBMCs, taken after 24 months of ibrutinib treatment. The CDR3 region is CASSYEDTEAFF. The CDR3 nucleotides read TGTGCCAGCAGTTATGAGGACACTGAAGCTTTCTTT.